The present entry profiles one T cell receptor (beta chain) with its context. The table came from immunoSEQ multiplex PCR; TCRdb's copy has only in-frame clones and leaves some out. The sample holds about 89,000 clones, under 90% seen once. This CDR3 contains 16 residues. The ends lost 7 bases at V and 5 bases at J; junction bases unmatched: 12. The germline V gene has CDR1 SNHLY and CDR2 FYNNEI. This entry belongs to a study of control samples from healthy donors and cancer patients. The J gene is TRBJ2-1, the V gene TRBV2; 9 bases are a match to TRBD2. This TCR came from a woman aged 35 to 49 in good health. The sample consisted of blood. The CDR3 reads CASTRRRTSDHNEQFF. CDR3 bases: TGTGCCAGCACCAGAAGGAGGACTAGCGACCACAATGAGCAGTTCTTC.